Listed below are T cell receptor beta chains from one sample, sequenced in a study of T cell changes during pregnancy in multiple sclerosis. Sequencing used immunoSEQ multiplex PCR; TCRdb keeps in-frame clones, though not all of them. The sample yields approximately 20,000 clones, 80% to 90% seen once. Sequenced material: CD8+ T cells from peripheral blood mononuclear cells, taken after pregnancy. Receptors were obtained from a female donor in good health, enrolled as a control in a pregnancy study. CDR3s include the opening cysteine and the closing phenylalanine or tryptophan. Only part of the rows carry a size: once, few, many, or a class if the clone is expanded.

TRBJ1-1 . TRBV4-1 15 CASRERRGQLLEAFF
TRBJ1-1 . TRBV6-1 12 CASMGGHTEAFF
TRBJ2-1 . TRBV7-8 15 CASSQGSSGGGEQFF
TRBJ2-1 . TRBV7-9 15 CASSLRTGVHNEQFF
TRBJ2-7 . TRBV4-3 15 CASSQGTGSSYEQYF
TRBJ2-6 . TRBV4-3 17 CASSHGDQGSGANVLTF
TRBJ2-5 . TRBV19 16 CASSPPGLADQETQYF
TRBJ2-6 large TRBV6-4 15 CASSEQASGANVLTF
TRBJ1-1 . TRBV4-3 15 CASSQVLAVNTEAFF
TRBJ2-2 . TRBV5-5 12 CASSPGTGELFF
TRBJ2-2 . TRBV4-3 17 CASSQEAQGTNTGELFF
TRBJ2-7 few TRBV5-6 15 CASSPRDSVWYEQYF
TRBJ2-3 few TRBV4-3 16 CASSQDWTSGADTQYF
TRBJ1-2 . TRBV5-8 15 CASSFTPDINYGYTF
TRBJ1-2 . TRBV13 15 CASSFGAGENYGYTF
TRBJ1-1 . TRBV4-3 14 CASSQDRGSGEAFF
TRBJ1-5 . TRBV7-9 14 CASSSGQGGQPQHF
TRBJ1-1 . TRBV25-1 14 CASSRTGRHTEAFF
TRBJ1-1 . TRBV9 15 CASSVVSEPRAEAFF
TRBJ1-1 . TRBV4-2 15 CASSLRTGENTEAFF
TRBJ2-7 . TRBV12-5 12 CASGLVQYEQYF
TRBJ2-7 . TRBV11-3 14 CASSATPGSYEQYF
TRBJ1-1 . TRBV21-1 15 CASSKETGRGIEAFF
TRBJ1-1 . TRBV19 14 CASSNRGANTEAFF
TRBJ2-5 . TRBV2 16 CASSVLTGTSPATQYF
TRBJ1-3 . TRBV7-9 17 CASSSKDRGRIGNTIYF
TRBJ1-5 . TRBV7-8 15 CASSSLDSSNQPQHF
TRBJ2-2 . TRBV15 17 CATSRDRTALNTGELFF
TRBJ2-1 . TRBV7-2 15 CASSPGTSGGNEQFF
TRBJ2-7 once TRBV7-2 14 CASSLGQAGYEQYF